The clone carrying this T cell receptor beta chain showed up just a few times. The antigen is not known. This specimen comes from a study of T cells after yellow fever vaccination. Notes on the study in general: The study noted that FACS-sorted repertoires could contain abundant clonotypes contaminating from the bulk population. Subsequent to the booster, the majority of primary-vaccination clones reappeared (96% CD4, about 90% CD8).

From germline, CDR1 is DFQATT and CDR2 SNEGSKA (reference sequence). Between the trimmed V and J ends, which lost 2 bases and 4 bases, there was a span of 18 bases. CDR3 length equals 17 residues. 5'RACE template switching produced TCR cDNA carrying a universal primer site and UMIs. TCRdb independently ran MiXCR on the 5' RACE reads; one entry per CDR3 protein. There are about 300,000 distinct CDR3 sequences in the sample; 7.5% to 9.5% occur only once, and about 3.7% lies in the top ten. This specimen was CD4+ T cells sorted from PBMCs, taken 5 days after the yellow fever booster vaccination. V gene TRBV20-1 combines with J gene TRBJ1-6, with unresolved D. This clonotype was sampled from a man aged 18 to 29 who received the YFV17D yellow fever vaccine. The CDR3 coding sequence is TGCAGTGCTAGACCCGGGATGGATTTATTGTATAATTCACCCCTCCACTTT. It codes for CSARPGMDLLYNSPLHF.